This section outlines one TCR beta chain sequence together with its context. Unique molecular identifier tags were affixed to discrete cDNA molecules. TCRdb used MiXCR to reprocess the 5' RACE reads, holding one entry per CDR3 protein. The repertoire holds over 35,000 distinct CDR3 sequences, about 5.7% seen once, with 20% in the top ten. This sample is drawn from a study of early T cells in non-severe SARS-CoV-2 infection. This CDR3 spans 15 amino acids. Trimming shortened V by 0 bases and J by 1 base, and 8 bases separated the two germline ends. Germline V gene data show CDR1 as SGDLS and CDR2 as YYNGEE.

The rearrangement uses TRBV9 and TRBJ2-1, with D unclear. Sequences were derived from whole blood, sampled at baseline. The origin of this receptor is an adult who was a healthcare worker with PCR-confirmed SARS-CoV-2 infection or an uninfected control (not recorded which). The CDR3 sequence: CASSVDPASYNEQFF. CDR3 coding DNA: TGTGCCAGCAGCGTAGATCCAGCGTCCTACAATGAGCAGTTCTTC.